The 2 T cell receptor beta chains in this list originate from one sample, sequenced in a study of shared clonotypes between healthy human individuals. Using immunoSEQ multiplex PCR, the repertoire was profiled, and TCRdb retains in-frame clones only, with some absent. The sample shows millions of clones, just over 90% of them seen only once. Input material: naive CD4+ T cells from PBMCs. Regarding subset: CD45RA+ positively selected. Receptors originate from a man between 18 and 35 years old in good health. Some clones in this sample may be carry-over from other donors' samples.

CDR3 in DNA: TGTGCCAGCAGCCCCGACGATAACTATGGCTACACCTTC. Translation: CASSPDDNYGYTF. The V and J genes are TRBV7-2 and TRBJ1-2; D unresolved. Trimming took 5 bases from V and 1 from J, leaving 8 bases between them. The CDR3 consists of 13 residues. Germline CDR1 reads SGHTA; CDR2 reads FQGNSA.

The chain has TRBV7-9 and TRBJ2-7, with D perhaps matching TRBD2 (6 bases). Trimming cost V 0 bases and J 6 bases, with 15 bases left between them. From germline, CDR1 is SEHNR and CDR2 FQNEAQ (reference sequence). This CDR3 comprises 15 residues. Here the CDR3 DNA reads TGTGCCAGCAGCTTAGCCATGACTAGGAGTGGCGAGCAGTACTTC. It translates to CASSLAMTRSGEQYF.